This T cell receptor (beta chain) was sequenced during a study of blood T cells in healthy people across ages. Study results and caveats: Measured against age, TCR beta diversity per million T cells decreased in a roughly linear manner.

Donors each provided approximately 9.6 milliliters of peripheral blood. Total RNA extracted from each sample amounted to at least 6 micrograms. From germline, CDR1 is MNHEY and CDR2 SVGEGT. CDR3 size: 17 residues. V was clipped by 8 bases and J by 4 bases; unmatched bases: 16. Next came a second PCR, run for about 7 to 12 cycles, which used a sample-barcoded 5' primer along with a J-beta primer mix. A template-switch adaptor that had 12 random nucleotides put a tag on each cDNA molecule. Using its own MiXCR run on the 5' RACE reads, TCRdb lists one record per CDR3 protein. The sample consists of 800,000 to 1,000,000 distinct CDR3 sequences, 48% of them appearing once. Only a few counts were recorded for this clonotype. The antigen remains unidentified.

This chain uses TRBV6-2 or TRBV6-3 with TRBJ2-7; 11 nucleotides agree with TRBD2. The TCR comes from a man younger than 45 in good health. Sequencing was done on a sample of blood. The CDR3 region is CASFPGLADRKRYEQYF. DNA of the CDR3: TGTGCCAGCTTCCCGGGACTAGCGGATAGAAAGAGGTACGAGCAGTACTTC.